This entry is about one T cell receptor (beta chain). The data were obtained in a study of technical replicates of blood from several donors. V shed 3 bases and J 4 bases; nucleotides not matched to a gene: 7. CDR1 is SGHRS and CDR2 is YFSETQ in the germline V gene. This CDR3 comprises 15 residues. TCRdb keeps only in-frame clones here, not all; method: immunoSEQ multiplex PCR. The data contain 50,000 to 65,000 clones, about nine tenths of them singletons. What was sequenced was PBMCs. The receptor was isolated from a human donor in good health. Some clones in this sample may be carry-over from other donors' samples. The chain uses TRBV5-1 and TRBJ1-2; 9 bases agree with TRBD1. CDR3: CASSWTGTGIYGYTF. The DNA of the CDR3 is TGCGCCAGCAGCTGGACCGGGACAGGGATCTATGGCTACACCTTC. The variable domain in full, with the rest retrieved from reference TRBV5-1 and TRBJ1-2, is KAGVTQTPRYLIKTRGQQVTLSCSPISGHRSVSWYQQTPGQGLQFLFEYFSETQRNKGNFPGRFSGRQFSNSRSEMNVSTLELGDSALYLCASSWTGTGIYGYTFGSGTRLTVV.